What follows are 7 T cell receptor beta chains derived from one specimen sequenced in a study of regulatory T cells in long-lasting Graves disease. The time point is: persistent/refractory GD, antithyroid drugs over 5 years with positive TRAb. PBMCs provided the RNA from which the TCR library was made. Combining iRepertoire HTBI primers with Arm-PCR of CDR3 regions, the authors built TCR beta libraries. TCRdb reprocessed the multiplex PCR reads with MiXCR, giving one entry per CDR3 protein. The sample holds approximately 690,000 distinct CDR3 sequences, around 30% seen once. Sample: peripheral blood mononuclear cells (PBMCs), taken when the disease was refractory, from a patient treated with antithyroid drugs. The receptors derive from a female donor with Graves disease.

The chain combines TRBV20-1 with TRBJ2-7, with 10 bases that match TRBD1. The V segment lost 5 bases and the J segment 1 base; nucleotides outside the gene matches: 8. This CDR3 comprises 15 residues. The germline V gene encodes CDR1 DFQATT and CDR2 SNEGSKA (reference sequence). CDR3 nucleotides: TGCAGTGCTGGACGGACAGGGGGGAAATCCTACGAGCAGTACTTC. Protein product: CSAGRTGGKSYEQYF.

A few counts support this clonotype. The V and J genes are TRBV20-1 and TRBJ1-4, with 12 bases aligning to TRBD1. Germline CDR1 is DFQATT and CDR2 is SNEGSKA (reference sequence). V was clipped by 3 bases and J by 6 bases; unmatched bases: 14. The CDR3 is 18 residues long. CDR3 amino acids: CSARQVGTGGVGYEKLFF. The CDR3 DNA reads TGCAGTGCTAGGCAGGTCGGGACAGGGGGCGTAGGTTATGAAAAACTGTTTTTT.

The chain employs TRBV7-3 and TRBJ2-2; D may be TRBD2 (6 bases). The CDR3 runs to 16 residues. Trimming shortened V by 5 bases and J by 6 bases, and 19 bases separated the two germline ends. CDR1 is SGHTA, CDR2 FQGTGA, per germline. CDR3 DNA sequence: TGTGCCAGCAGCCCACTGGGGGGTCTGGGGGCCGGGGAGCTGTTTTTT. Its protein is CASSPLGGLGAGELFF.

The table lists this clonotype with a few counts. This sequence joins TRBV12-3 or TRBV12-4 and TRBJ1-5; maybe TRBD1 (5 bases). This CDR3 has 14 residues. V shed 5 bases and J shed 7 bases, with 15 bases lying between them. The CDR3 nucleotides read TGTGCCAGCAGTCATACAGGAGAATACCAGCCCCAGCATTTT. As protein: CASSHTGEYQPQHF.

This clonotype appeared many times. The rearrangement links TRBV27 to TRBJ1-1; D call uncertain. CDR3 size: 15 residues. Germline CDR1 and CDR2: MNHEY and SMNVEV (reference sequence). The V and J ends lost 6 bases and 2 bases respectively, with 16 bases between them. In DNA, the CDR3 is TGTGCCAGCAGCTGGGCACGGGCAGATAACACTGAAGCTTTCTTT. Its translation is CASSWARADNTEAFF.

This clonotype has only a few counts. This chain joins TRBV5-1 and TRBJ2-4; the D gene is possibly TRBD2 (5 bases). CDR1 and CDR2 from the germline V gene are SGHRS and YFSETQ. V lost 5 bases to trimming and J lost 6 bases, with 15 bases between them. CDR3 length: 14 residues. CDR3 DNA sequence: TGCGCCAGCAGTGCAGTGGGAGTTGGAAACATTCAGTACTTC. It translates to CASSAVGVGNIQYF.

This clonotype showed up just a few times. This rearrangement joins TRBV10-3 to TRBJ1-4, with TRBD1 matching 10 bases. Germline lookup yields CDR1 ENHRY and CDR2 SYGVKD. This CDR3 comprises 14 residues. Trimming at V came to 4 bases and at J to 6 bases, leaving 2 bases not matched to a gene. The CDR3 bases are TGTGCCATCAGTGCCGGGACAGGGGATGAAAAACTGTTTTTT. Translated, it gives CAISAGTGDEKLFF.